These 20 T cell receptor beta chains came from one sample sequenced in a study of cytomegalovirus exposure and HLA in healthy donors. The PCR used 60 Vbeta and 13 Jbeta primers. Measured with immunoSEQ multiplex PCR; TCRdb has only the in-frame clones, and not every one. The table lists roughly 100,000 clones, around 80% of them singletons. The sample was PBMCs. All receptors derive from a young man in good health and CMV-seronegative.

The chain carries TRBV6-6 and TRBJ2-3, with a tentative D call TRBD2 (8 bases). Between the trimmed V and J ends, which lost 8 bases and 2 bases, there was a span of 17 bases. The CDR3 covers 15 residues. From germline, CDR1 is MNHNY and CDR2 SVGAGI (reference sequence). CDR3 DNA: TGTGCCAGCCGCCTCGGGAGGGGGCTCACAGATACGCAGTATTTT. Translated: CASRLGRGLTDTQYF.

The chain carries TRBV7-9 and TRBJ2-5; D is possibly TRBD2 (6 bases). CDR3 length: 15 amino acids. V lost 5 bases and J 0 bases, leaving 13 bases between the germline ends. The germline V gene encodes CDR1 SEHNR and CDR2 FQNEAQ (reference sequence). The CDR3 DNA sequence: TGTGCCAGCAGCACGGGACTGGCAAACCAAGAGACCCAGTACTTC. This encodes CASSTGLANQETQYF.

The rearrangement joins TRBV7-2 to TRBJ1-5; D is undetermined. Trimming cost V 2 bases and J 0 bases, with 8 bases left between them. In germline, CDR1 is SGHTA, CDR2 FQGNSA. The CDR3 contains 15 residues. CDR3 sequence: CASSLQVYSNQPQHF. DNA of the CDR3: TGTGCCAGCAGCTTACAGGTCTATAGCAATCAGCCCCAGCATTTT.

The chain recombines TRBV27 with TRBJ1-1; weak D call: TRBD1 (6 bases). Germline-derived CDR1 and CDR2 are MNHEY and SMNVEV (reference sequence). This CDR3 region has 13 residues. V lost 6 bases and J lost 1, with 9 bases in between. DNA of the CDR3: TGTGCCAGCAGGGGGACACGGAACACTGAAGCTTTCTTT. It encodes CASRGTRNTEAFF.

V gene TRBV28 combines with J gene TRBJ1-1; no clear D. V shed 2 bases and J shed 8 bases, with 15 bases lying between them. The length of the CDR3 is 14 residues. Germline CDR1 MDHEN, CDR2 SYDVKM. CDR3 loop: CASSLRQVGSEAFF. CDR3 in DNA: TGTGCCAGCAGTTTAAGGCAGGTAGGCTCCGAAGCTTTCTTT.

The chain carries TRBV6-1 and TRBJ2-5; 9 nucleotides align to TRBD2. Germline V CDR1 and CDR2: MNHNS, SASEGT. The CDR3 totals 14 residues. V lost 5 bases to trimming and J lost 5 bases; unmatched junction nucleotides: 6. In DNA, the CDR3 is TGTGCCAGCAGTCTTTTAGCGGGAGATGAGACCCAGTACTTC. The encoded protein is CASSLLAGDETQYF.

V gene TRBV30 combines with J gene TRBJ1-1; possible D gene TRBD1, 6 bases. V was pared by 5 bases and J by 1 base, with 11 bases between. The CDR3 is made up of 13 amino acids. Germline CDR1 is GTSNPN and CDR2 is SVGIG (reference sequence). The CDR3 DNA reads as TGTGCCTGGCGTGGACAGCAGAACACTGAAGCTTTCTTT. This encodes CAWRGQQNTEAFF.

V usage is TRBV5-4 and J usage is TRBJ2-6; 8 nucleotides match TRBD1. The germline V gene has CDR1 SGHNT and CDR2 YYREEE (reference sequence). V lost 1 base and J lost 0; bases outside the gene matches: 0. This CDR3 is 16 amino acids long. For the CDR3, the DNA is TGTGCCAGCAGCTTGACAGGGGGCTCTGGGGCCAACGTCCTGACTTTC. Its translation is CASSLTGGSGANVLTF.

The CDR3 DNA follows: TGTGCCTGGTCCCTTAGGGCCAGGGGCACTGAAGCTTTCTTT. It is translated as CAWSLRARGTEAFF. This chain connects TRBV30 to TRBJ1-1; perhaps TRBD1 as D (6 bases). Deletions cut 5 bases from V and 4 bases from J, with 17 bases between. From germline, CDR1 is GTSNPN and CDR2 SVGIG (reference sequence). This CDR3 is 14 amino acids long.

Here the CDR3 DNA reads TGTGCCAGTAGTTTAGGCCACAGTTACACTGAAGCTTTCTTT. This encodes CASSLGHSYTEAFF. This chain joins TRBV19 and TRBJ1-1; the D is unclear. The CDR3 loop spans 14 amino acids. CDR1 and CDR2 from the germline V gene are LNHDA and SQIVND (reference sequence). V was pared by 5 bases and J by 3 bases, with 13 bases between.

J is TRBJ2-5 and V is TRBV28, with TRBD1 matching over 7 bases. The trim removed 2 bases at V and 4 bases at J, leaving 13 bases unmatched. From germline, CDR1 is MDHEN and CDR2 SYDVKM. CDR3 length equals 17 residues. The CDR3 DNA reads as TGTGCCAGCAGTTTAAACCGGGGAAGGGGGCTTGTAGAGACCCAGTACTTC. Its translation is CASSLNRGRGLVETQYF.

The chain couples TRBV6-6 to TRBJ2-5; unclear D gene. Between the trimmed V and J ends, which lost 0 bases and 5 bases, there was a span of 4 bases. The CDR3 runs to 12 residues. In germline, CDR1 is MNHNY, CDR2 SVGAGI (reference sequence). CDR3 region: CASSYSRETQYF. The CDR3 bases are TGTGCCAGCAGTTACTCCCGTGAGACCCAGTACTTC.

The genes are TRBV7-8 and TRBJ2-5, with 8 bases lining up with TRBD2. After removal of 6 bases from V and 5 bases from J, the junction contained 8 bases not matched to a gene. The CDR3 consists of 14 residues. Germline V lookup: CDR1 SGHVS, CDR2 FQNEAQ. The CDR3 is CASSQRGRGETQYF. In nucleotides, the CDR3 is TGTGCCAGCAGTCAGCGGGGGCGGGGTGAGACCCAGTACTTC.

The chain uses TRBV6-5 and TRBJ2-7, with TRBD1 identical over 7 bases. V shed 5 bases and J 4 bases; nucleotides not matched to a gene: 8. Germline-derived CDR1 and CDR2 are MNHEY and SVGAGI. The CDR3 totals 14 residues. Written as DNA, the CDR3 is TGTGCCAGCAGTAATGTAGGGGGCGGATACGAGCAGTACTTC. Translation gives CASSNVGGGYEQYF.

The chain joins TRBV10-3 to TRBJ1-1; the D is unclear. The CDR3 is made up of 12 amino acids. CDR1 is ENHRY, CDR2 SYGVKD, per germline. V lost 11 bases and J 0 bases, leaving 10 bases between the germline ends. CDR3 in DNA: TGTGCCGCGTTGGACTTGAACACTGAAGCTTTCTTT. Protein: CAALDLNTEAFF.

The table lists this clone with a count of one. The gene calls are TRBV4-1 and TRBJ1-6, with 12 bases that match TRBD1. CDR1 is MGHRA, CDR2 YSYEKL, per germline. V shed 4 bases, J shed 7 bases, and the junction held 5 bases outside the gene matches. CDR3 length: 16 residues. For the CDR3, the DNA is TGCGCCAGCAGCCCGGGACAGGGGGCCGGAAATTCACCCCTCCACTTT. Its translation: CASSPGQGAGNSPLHF.

J is TRBJ1-5 and V is TRBV7-9; D is perhaps TRBD1 (5 bases). CDR3 length: 14 amino acids. V lost 2 bases and J 5 bases, leaving 10 bases between the germline ends. Germline V gives CDR1 SEHNR, CDR2 FQNEAQ (reference sequence). The CDR3 DNA is TGTGCCAGCAGCTTACCCGGGGGTCATCAGCCCCAGCATTTT. Residues: CASSLPGGHQPQHF.

The rearrangement uses TRBV10-1 and TRBJ1-5; D remains unclear. CDR3 size: 14 residues. Germline V gene sequence: CDR1 WNHNN, CDR2 SYGVQD (reference sequence). Trimming shortened V by 3 bases and J by 0 bases, and 6 bases separated the two germline ends. The chain's CDR3 is CASSEAGSNQPQHF. The CDR3 DNA sequence: TGCGCCAGCAGTGAAGCTGGTAGCAATCAGCCCCAGCATTTT.

CDR3 coding DNA: TGTGCCAGCACCCCCCTACTTAGCACAGATACGCAGTATTTT. Residues: CASTPLLSTDTQYF. The J gene is TRBJ2-3, the V gene TRBV9; no reliable D call. This CDR3 has 14 amino acids. Germline assignment: CDR1 SGDLS and CDR2 YYNGEE. Between the trimmed V and J ends, which lost 6 bases and 0 bases, there was a span of 11 bases.

This sequence joins TRBV6-1 and TRBJ2-7; TRBD1 might be the D (5 bases). Germline assignment: CDR1 MNHNS and CDR2 SASEGT. Trimming shortened V by 8 bases and J by 4 bases, and 15 bases separated the two germline ends. The CDR3 totals 13 residues. The CDR3 loop is CASCQGVKYEQYF. The CDR3 nucleotides read TGTGCCAGCTGTCAGGGTGTGAAGTACGAGCAGTACTTC.